A selection of T cell receptor beta chains follows, all from one sample in a study of T cell responses to AZD1222 COVID-19 vaccine. Assay used: immunoSEQ multiplex PCR; TCRdb lists only in-frame clones, some missing. The repertoire holds about 120,000 clones, with nearly 90% as singletons. This material consisted of peripheral blood, taken on day 0 of AZD1222 vaccination. These receptor sequences come from an adult in good health. Both conserved end residues are part of each CDR3. The D gene is left open where the match is weak. Rows may omit the clone size; those that give it use once, few, many or a size class.

d_call clone_size j_call v_call cdr3_nt cdr3_aa
NA NA TRBJ2-7 TRBV5-6 TGTGCCAGCAGCGCCGGACAGAGCTACGAGCAGTACTTC CASSAGQSYEQYF
NA NA TRBJ2-1 TRBV30 TGTGCCTGGAGTGATAAGTCCTACAATGAGCAGTTCTTC CAWSDKSYNEQFF
NA NA TRBJ1-2 TRBV6-5 TGTGCCAGCAGTTACCTTCCGTGGGGGCGCTCCTATGGCTACACCTTC CASSYLPWGRSYGYTF
NA NA TRBJ2-1 TRBV28 TGTGCCAGCAGCCAAATAAATGAGCAGTTCTTC CASSQINEQFF
NA once TRBJ2-1 TRBV11-3 TGTGCCAGCAGTCTAGGGGGGGCCTACAATGAGCAGTTCTTC CASSLGGAYNEQFF
TRBD2 once TRBJ2-1 TRBV11-2 TGTGCCAGCAGCTTCAGCGGGAGGACCAATGAGCAGTTCTTC CASSFSGRTNEQFF
NA NA TRBJ2-7 TRBV18 TGTGCCAGTTCAGGGGAGGGAAGCTCCTACGAGCAGTACTTC CASSGEGSSYEQYF
NA NA TRBJ1-5 TRBV19 TGTGCCAGTAGCGGGGGGTTCAATCAGCCCCAGCATTTT CASSGGFNQPQHF
TRBD2 once TRBJ2-7 TRBV4-1 TGCGCCAGCAGCCAAGAGGCGACTAGCGGGGGGGGCGAGCAGTACTTC CASSQEATSGGGEQYF
NA NA TRBJ2-1 TRBV7-2 TGTGCCAGCAGCATGATGTGGCAATCCTACAATGAGCAGTTCTTC CASSMMWQSYNEQFF
NA NA TRBJ2-7 TRBV18 TGTGCCAGCTCACCCCGCGAGGGCAGCTCCTACGAGCAGTACTTC CASSPREGSSYEQYF
NA NA TRBJ1-1 TRBV3-1/TRBV3-2 TGTGCCAGCAGCACTCAAGGGGCAGGGGACACTGAAGCTTTCTTT CASSTQGAGDTEAFF
NA NA TRBJ2-3 TRBV5-4 TGTGCCAGCAGCTTGGCCGGAAGTGGAGGTAGCACAGATACGCAGTATTTT CASSLAGSGGSTDTQYF
NA NA TRBJ1-1 TRBV2 TGTGCCAGCAGTGAACGGCAGGGGAACACTGAAGCTTTCTTT CASSERQGNTEAFF
TRBD2 NA TRBJ2-6 TRBV7-6 TGTGCCAGCTCCCCTGGCGGGGGTACCTCTGGGGCCAACGTCCTGACTTTC CASSPGGGTSGANVLTF
NA NA TRBJ1-3 TRBV5-5 TGTGCCAGCAGCTTGGTCCGATTCGGGGCGGGTGGAAACACCATATATTTT CASSLVRFGAGGNTIYF
NA NA TRBJ2-3 TRBV24-1 TGTGCCACCAGCGTCCGGGGGGCTAGCACAGATACGCAGTATTTT CATSVRGASTDTQYF
NA NA TRBJ1-6 TRBV7-9 TGTGCCAGCAGCCTCTCCTCCGGGACCCTCCACTTT CASSLSSGTLHF
NA NA TRBJ1-2 TRBV11-1 TGTGCCAGCAGCTTAGCGGGACGCTACTATGGCTACACCTTC CASSLAGRYYGYTF
NA NA TRBJ2-7 TRBV12-3/TRBV12-4 TGTGCCAGCAGTGTCAGGGTTCGCGAGCAGTACTTC CASSVRVREQYF
TRBD1 NA TRBJ1-4 TRBV4-1 TGCGCCAGCAGCCGGACAGGTAGTAATGAAAAACTGTTTTTT CASSRTGSNEKLFF
NA once TRBJ2-5 TRBV2 TGTGCCAGCAGTGAAAACCGGGTCCGGGAGACCCAGTACTTC CASSENRVRETQYF
NA NA TRBJ2-1 TRBV18 TGTGCCAGCTCACCGAGATCGACGAGACGAGGCGACAATGAGCAGTTCTTC CASSPRSTRRGDNEQFF
NA NA TRBJ2-3 TRBV4-1 TGCGCCAGCAGCCCCAGGCCAACCCCTAGCACAGATACGCAGTATTTT CASSPRPTPSTDTQYF